The rows below give T cell receptor beta chains drawn from one sample of a study of shared clonotypes between healthy human individuals. Profiled with immunoSEQ multiplex PCR; TCRdb holds only in-frame clones, not every one. This table has under 1,100,000 clones, about 75% appearing once. The sample consisted of memory CD4+ T cells sorted from blood. Receptor source: a young man in good health. CDR3s include the opening cysteine and the closing phenylalanine or tryptophan. D genes are given only for firm matches. Clone size appears in some rows only: once, few, many, or a class for an expanded clone.

J,V,size,D,CDR3,DNA
TRBJ2-5,TRBV5-4,NA,TRBD1,CASSPRTGEETQYF,TGTGCCAGCAGCCCTAGGACAGGTGAAGAGACCCAGTACTTC
TRBJ2-3,TRBV30,many,NA,CAWSVGSTDTQYF,TGTGCCTGGAGTGTTGGGAGCACAGATACGCAGTATTTT
TRBJ2-3,TRBV5-1,once,TRBD1,CASSPGQAADTQYF,TGCGCCAGCAGCCCGGGACAGGCGGCAGATACGCAGTATTTT
TRBJ1-4,TRBV7-2,few,NA,CASSLEQGANEKLFF,TGTGCCAGCAGCTTAGAACAGGGTGCTAATGAAAAACTGTTTTTT
TRBJ2-5,TRBV12-5,NA,NA,CASGPGSPGAQYF,TGTGCTAGTGGTCCCGGGAGCCCCGGGGCCCAGTACTTC
TRBJ1-6,TRBV6-6,NA,NA,CASTLGTLNSPLHF,TGTGCCAGCACGCTTGGGACGCTTAATTCACCCCTCCACTTT
TRBJ2-1,TRBV30,NA,NA,CAWTLSRGSSYNEQFF,TGTGCCTGGACCCTAAGTAGGGGGAGCTCCTACAATGAGCAGTTCTTC
TRBJ2-2,TRBV5-1,NA,NA,CASRGDSNTGELFF,TGCGCCAGCAGAGGCGACAGTAACACCGGGGAGCTGTTTTTT
TRBJ2-2,TRBV19,NA,NA,CASSIGTPLVPGELFF,TGTGCCAGTAGTATAGGGACTCCTTTAGTTCCCGGGGAGCTGTTTTTT
TRBJ2-1,TRBV10-3,NA,NA,CAISSGGVYNEQFF,TGTGCCATCAGTTCTGGAGGGGTTTACAATGAGCAGTTCTTC
TRBJ2-7,TRBV2,once,NA,CASMAGGAYEQYF,TGTGCCAGCATGGCGGGCGGCGCCTACGAGCAGTACTTC
TRBJ2-2,TRBV2,NA,NA,CASSDRVVGGELFF,TGTGCCAGCAGTGACAGGGTGGTCGGCGGGGAGCTGTTTTTT
TRBJ2-3,TRBV19,NA,TRBD1,CASSIRGRADTQYF,TGTGCCAGTAGTATCAGGGGGCGAGCAGATACGCAGTATTTT
TRBJ2-3,TRBV30,NA,TRBD1,CAWSKGQFASTDTQYF,TGTGCCTGGAGCAAGGGACAGTTTGCTAGCACAGATACGCAGTATTTT
TRBJ1-3,TRBV10-1,NA,NA,CASSESGEPGGYSGNTIYF,TGCGCCAGCAGTGAGTCGGGGGAACCGGGCGGGTACTCTGGAAACACCATATATTTT
TRBJ2-5,TRBV2,few,NA,CASSEMEVETQYF,TGTGCCAGCAGTGAAATGGAGGTGGAGACCCAGTACTTC
TRBJ1-6,TRBV6-5,NA,TRBD1,CASRPGTGALPLHF,TGTGCCAGCCGCCCCGGGACAGGGGCTCTTCCCCTCCACTTT
TRBJ2-7,TRBV18,NA,NA,CASSPDKVLYF,TGTGCCAGCTCACCGGACAAGGTGCTGTACTTC
TRBJ2-7,TRBV30,NA,TRBD2,CAWTRPGLATYEQYF,TGTGCCTGGACTCGTCCGGGACTAGCTACCTACGAGCAGTACTTC
TRBJ2-5,TRBV11-2,NA,NA,CASSLRYQETQYF,TGTGCCAGCAGCTTAAGGTACCAAGAGACCCAGTACTTC
TRBJ2-7,TRBV19,NA,NA,CASSITEGSEQYF,TGTGCCAGTAGTATAACAGAGGGCAGCGAGCAGTACTTC
TRBJ2-4,TRBV5-1,few,TRBD2,CASSQTSGGPAKNIQYF,TGCGCCAGCAGCCAAACTAGCGGGGGGCCTGCCAAAAACATTCAGTACTTC
TRBJ1-3,TRBV11-2,NA,TRBD1,CASRDRGYSGNTIYF,TGTGCCAGCAGGGACAGGGGCTACTCTGGAAACACCATATATTTT
TRBJ2-5,TRBV6-5,NA,TRBD1,CASRKLGQGQETQYF,TGTGCCAGCAGAAAACTGGGACAGGGGCAAGAGACCCAGTACTTC
TRBJ1-2,TRBV28,NA,NA,CASSSGDGYGYTF,TGTGCCAGCAGTTCGGGGGATGGGTATGGCTACACCTTC
TRBJ2-5,TRBV5-4,NA,NA,CASSWQGGWETQYF,TGTGCCAGCAGTTGGCAAGGGGGGTGGGAGACCCAGTACTTC
TRBJ2-7,TRBV6-1,many,TRBD2,CASSEALAGAYEQYF,TGTGCCAGCAGTGAAGCGCTAGCGGGGGCCTACGAGCAGTACTTC
TRBJ2-7,TRBV7-2,few,TRBD2,CASNQGLAGGEQYF,TGTGCCAGCAACCAGGGACTAGCGGGAGGCGAGCAGTACTTC
TRBJ1-6,TRBV7-2,NA,TRBD1,CASSLQGDSSPLHF,TGTGCCAGCAGCCTACAGGGGGACAGTTCACCCCTCCACTTT
TRBJ1-5,TRBV28,NA,TRBD1,CASSGTGESNQPQHF,TGTGCCAGCAGTGGGACAGGGGAAAGCAATCAGCCCCAGCATTTT
TRBJ2-7,TRBV10-1,once,NA,CASSESKTGSYEQYF,TGCGCCAGCAGTGAGTCGAAGACGGGCTCCTACGAGCAGTACTTC
TRBJ2-3,TRBV29-1,NA,TRBD1,CSVEPPQGVDTQYF,TGCAGCGTTGAACCCCCCCAGGGGGTAGATACGCAGTATTTT
TRBJ2-3,TRBV6-1,NA,NA,CASSEGPTAADTQYF,TGTGCCAGCAGTGAAGGGCCCACGGCCGCAGATACGCAGTATTTT
TRBJ2-1,TRBV28,NA,NA,CASSFSTENGQFF,TGTGCCAGCAGTTTTTCCACAGAGAACGGGCAGTTCTTC
TRBJ1-2,TRBV14,once,NA,CASSQEGLVYGYTF,TGTGCCAGCAGCCAGGAGGGGTTGGTCTATGGCTACACCTTC
TRBJ1-1,TRBV10-3,NA,TRBD1,CAISETGVTEAFF,TGTGCCATCAGTGAAACAGGGGTCACTGAAGCTTTCTTT
TRBJ1-2,TRBV6-6,NA,TRBD1,CASSPDRGDYGYTF,TGTGCCAGCAGCCCCGACAGGGGTGACTATGGCTACACCTTC
TRBJ2-1,TRBV9,NA,NA,CASSRAIFGDNEQFF,TGTGCCAGCAGCAGGGCCATCTTCGGGGACAATGAGCAGTTCTTC
TRBJ1-5,TRBV15,NA,TRBD1,CATRDPGQSQPQHF,TGTGCCACCAGGGACCCGGGACAGAGTCAGCCCCAGCATTTT
TRBJ1-1,TRBV19,NA,NA,CASSRRNTEAFF,TGTGCCAGTAGTAGGAGGAACACTGAAGCTTTCTTT
TRBJ2-7,TRBV4-1,NA,TRBD2,CASSYVGRTSAYEQYF,TGCGCCAGCAGCTATGTCGGGAGGACAAGCGCCTACGAGCAGTACTTC
TRBJ1-2,TRBV2,few,TRBD1,CASAADRESGYTF,TGTGCCAGCGCCGCGGACAGGGAAAGCGGCTACACCTTC
TRBJ1-2,TRBV5-1,once,TRBD1,CASSSIPGQAYGYTF,TGCGCCAGCAGCTCAATCCCGGGACAGGCCTATGGCTACACCTTC